This is a list of T cell receptor beta chains from one sample in a study of T cells in Graves' hyperthyroidism and ophthalmopathy. TCRdb used MiXCR to reprocess the multiplex PCR reads, holding one entry per CDR3 protein. The table includes 300,000 to 400,000 distinct CDR3 sequences, approximately 17% detected once. Sequenced input: blood. The receptors originated from a man between 18 and 35 years old with Graves' ophthalmopathy. Each CDR3 is given with its conserved first and last residue. The D gene is left open where the match is weak. Clone size appears in some rows only: once, few, many, or a class for an expanded clone.

clone size,D gene,V gene,J gene,CDR3 DNA,CDR3 protein
.,TRBD1,TRBV2,TRBJ1-4,TGTGCCAGCAGGGAAGGGGGACAGGGGGCCGAAAAACTGTTTTTT,CASREGGQGAEKLFF
.,.,TRBV11-3,TRBJ2-1,TGTGCCAGCAGCTTGAGCCGAACAGGTGAGCAGTTCTTC,CASSLSRTGEQFF
many,.,TRBV11-2,TRBJ2-7,TGTGCCAGCAGCCAGGGGGGTGGGGGAGTCGCCCACTACGAGCAGTACTTC,CASSQGGGGVAHYEQYF
many,.,TRBV5-1,TRBJ1-1,TGCGCCAGCAGCGGGGGAGGAGATGGCACTGAAGCTTTCTTT,CASSGGGDGTEAFF
.,TRBD1,TRBV15,TRBJ2-6,TGTGCCACCCTGGGACAGGGAACCTCTGGGGCCAACGTCCTGACTTTC,CATLGQGTSGANVLTF
many,TRBD2,TRBV27,TRBJ2-5,TGTGCCAGCAGTTTCGGGACTAGCGGGGGCGGGGTGAGAGAGACCCAGTACTTC,CASSFGTSGGGVRETQYF
many,.,TRBV6-1,TRBJ1-1,TGTGCCAGCAGTTACGGGTTGGGGGCGGGGAACACTGAAGCTTTCTTT,CASSYGLGAGNTEAFF
.,.,TRBV29-1,TRBJ1-3,TGCAGCGTTGAAATCGGGGTCAGAAACACCATATATTTT,CSVEIGVRNTIYF
.,TRBD1,TRBV29-1,TRBJ1-2,TGCAGTGGATCCCTGGGACAGAGCTATGGCTACACCTTC,CSGSLGQSYGYTF
.,TRBD1,TRBV12-3/TRBV12-4,TRBJ1-5,TGTGCCAGCAAACAGGGGAATAGCAATCAGCCCCAGCATTTT,CASKQGNSNQPQHF
few,.,TRBV20-1,TRBJ2-2,TGCAGTGCTAGAGACCGGGCGGCAGCGAACACCGGGGAGCTGTTTTTT,CSARDRAAANTGELFF
many,.,TRBV11-2,TRBJ2-7,TGTGCCAGCAGCCCCCTGGAATCGCGTGAGCAGTACTTC,CASSPLESREQYF
few,.,TRBV28,TRBJ2-7,TGTGCCAGCACCTTTCGGGCGTCGAGCCACGAGCAGTACTTC,CASTFRASSHEQYF
many,.,TRBV27,TRBJ2-3,TGTGCCAGCAGTCTCAGGGGTTCGGATACGCAGTATTTT,CASSLRGSDTQYF
few,.,TRBV13,TRBJ1-3,TGTGCCAGCAGCTTTTGGGGGGGGGGATCCTCTGGAAACACCATATATTTT,CASSFWGGGSSGNTIYF
many,TRBD2,TRBV3-1,TRBJ2-5,TGTGCCAGCAGCCAAGCTAGCGGGCGTAGGGAGACCCAGTACTTC,CASSQASGRRETQYF
many,.,TRBV24-1,TRBJ2-5,TGTGCCACCAGTGATTCGGCGGGGCCGACGCGGGAGACCCAGTACTTC,CATSDSAGPTRETQYF
.,TRBD2,TRBV3-1,TRBJ2-1,TGTGCCAGCAGCCAAGATTGGGGGAGGGTATACAATGAGCAGTTCTTC,CASSQDWGRVYNEQFF
many,.,TRBV28,TRBJ2-7,TGTGCCAGCAGCTCCGGGGGGGACAGGGAAGCCTACGAGCAGTACTTC,CASSSGGDREAYEQYF
many,TRBD2,TRBV3-1,TRBJ2-3,TGTGCCAGCAGCCAAGGGTCCGGGGGGAGCACAGATACGCAGTATTTT,CASSQGSGGSTDTQYF
many,TRBD1,TRBV28,TRBJ2-1,TGTGCCAGCAGACCAGACAGGGGGCGAACCTACAATGAGCAGTTCTTC,CASRPDRGRTYNEQFF
.,.,TRBV20-1,TRBJ2-5,TGCAGTGCGGGACTGGCAGCGGCGGAGACCCAGTACTTC,CSAGLAAAETQYF
few,.,TRBV9,TRBJ1-1,TGTGCCAGCAGCGTAGCTGACAGGAACACTGAAGCTTTCTTT,CASSVADRNTEAFF
few,TRBD1,TRBV18,TRBJ1-1,TGTGCCAGCTCACCACCGGGCAGGGGGACCACTGAAGCTTTCTTT,CASSPPGRGTTEAFF
.,TRBD1,TRBV4-1,TRBJ1-4,TGCGCCAGCAGCCAAGTTGGGTGGAGCAGGGGGCCTGAAAAACTGTTTTTT,CASSQVGWSRGPEKLFF
many,.,TRBV7-8,TRBJ1-6,TGTGCCAGCAGCCCTCAGGGAGGGGGTAATTCACCCCTCCACTTT,CASSPQGGGNSPLHF
many,.,TRBV7-8,TRBJ2-2,TGTGCCAGCAGCACGGAGGGGTACACCGGGGAGCTGTTTTTT,CASSTEGYTGELFF
many,.,TRBV6-2/TRBV6-3,TRBJ1-2,TGTGCCAGCAGTTATCGGGACACCTATGGCTACACCTTC,CASSYRDTYGYTF
many,.,TRBV5-8,TRBJ2-2,TGTGCCAGCAGCCTTACCAAGGCGAACACCGGGGAGCTGTTTTTT,CASSLTKANTGELFF
many,TRBD1,TRBV5-1,TRBJ2-3,TGCGCCAGCAGCTTCCGGACAGGGGAAGAGGGTACGCAGTATTTT,CASSFRTGEEGTQYF
many,TRBD1,TRBV24-1,TRBJ1-5,TGTGCCACCCACACTCCGGGACAGGGAGGTCAGCCCCAGCATTTT,CATHTPGQGGQPQHF
.,.,TRBV7-2,TRBJ2-3,TGTGCCAGCAGCGTCTCACTACGACGGGCAGCAGATACGCAGTATTTT,CASSVSLRRAADTQYF
few,.,TRBV19,TRBJ1-1,TGTGCCAGTAGTATAGATAGTGCGCTCCAGACAGCTTTCTTT,CASSIDSALQTAFF
.,TRBD1,TRBV6-1,TRBJ2-1,TGTGCCAGCAGAACCAACAGGGGTATAGAGCAGTTCTTC,CASRTNRGIEQFF
few,TRBD2,TRBV4-1,TRBJ2-1,TGCGCCAGCAGCCAAGTCGCTAGATGGACTAGCGGGAACAATGAGCAGTTCTTC,CASSQVARWTSGNNEQFF
.,.,TRBV15,TRBJ2-7,TGTGCCACCAGCAGAGCACGATCCTACGAGCAGTACTTC,CATSRARSYEQYF
few,TRBD2,TRBV6-1,TRBJ2-1,TGTGCCAGCTCGGGGGGTGATGGGAATGAGCAGTTCTTC,CASSGGDGNEQFF
many,.,TRBV2,TRBJ2-3,TGTGCCAGCACTTTCCTCGGTGCAGGGAGCACAGATACGCAGTATTTT,CASTFLGAGSTDTQYF
many,.,TRBV7-8,TRBJ2-7,TGTGCCAGCAGCTTAGCTTCCCGGAACTACGAGCAGTACTTC,CASSLASRNYEQYF
few,.,TRBV29-1,TRBJ1-2,TGCAGCAGTAGGAGTAGCTATGGCTACACCTTC,CSSRSSYGYTF
few,TRBD2,TRBV11-2,TRBJ2-5,TGTGCCAGCAGCTTAACCCCGGGGGGGTCGGAGACCCAGTACTTC,CASSLTPGGSETQYF